Each of the 20 T cell receptor beta chains below was sequenced from the same sample in a study of blood T cell repertoires in COVID-19. The data were produced by immunoSEQ multiplex PCR, yet TCRdb's version contains in-frame clones alone and is incomplete. The top ten hold roughly 1.6% of the sample, which has 140,000 or so clones, roughly nine tenths seen once. Sequenced: peripheral blood. The receptor set was obtained from a human donor in a cohort sampled during active COVID-19.

As regards this clone: The same CDR3 arises from other DNA sequences in this sample as well. The chain links TRBV7-2 to TRBJ1-3, with no clear D. Germline CDR1 and CDR2: SGHTA and FQGNSA. The CDR3 length is 16 residues. The V and J ends lost 1 base and 7 bases respectively, with 17 bases between them. The CDR3 DNA reads as TGTGCCAGCAGCTTAGGTTTCTTCGACACCGATAACACCATATATTTT. It codes for CASSLGFFDTDNTIYF.

This chain links TRBV19 with TRBJ1-1; D gene unclear. V was cut by 1 base and J by 1 base, with 7 bases left in between. The CDR3 is 14 residues long. Germline assignment: CDR1 LNHDA and CDR2 SQIVND (reference sequence). CDR3 loop: CASSIVTRNTEAFF. The CDR3 DNA reads as TGTGCCAGTAGTATAGTTACAAGGAACACTGAAGCTTTCTTT.

The chain recombines TRBV7-9 with TRBJ2-2; 8 bases agree with TRBD1. Looked up from germline, CDR1 is SEHNR and CDR2 is FQNEAQ (reference sequence). CDR3 size: 13 residues. The J segment lost 6 bases and the V segment lost 3 bases, leaving 0 bases of the junction unmatched. The CDR3: CASSLDRAGELFF. The CDR3 DNA follows: TGTGCCAGCAGCTTGGACAGGGCCGGGGAGCTGTTTTTT.

This chain links TRBV20-1 with TRBJ1-1; D not certain. The length of the CDR3 is 11 residues. Germline assignment: CDR1 DFQATT and CDR2 SNEGSKA (reference sequence). V lost 0 bases and J 13 bases, leaving 12 bases between the germline ends. The CDR3 DNA is TGCAGTGCTAGAGAAGGGCTCGAGGGTTTCTTT. Translating it yields CSAREGLEGFF.

This sequence joins TRBV6-9 and TRBJ2-3; 7 bases align to TRBD2. CDR3 length: 17 residues. Germline values: CDR1 MNHGY, CDR2 SVAAGI. V was clipped by 6 bases and J by 2 bases; unmatched bases: 14. The CDR3 sequence is CASRGSCRAGDTDTQYF. The CDR3 nucleotides read TGTGCCAGCAGGGGGAGTTGCCGGGCGGGGGACACAGATACGCAGTATTTT.

The chain links TRBV4-1 to TRBJ1-6, with TRBD1 matching over 10 bases. This CDR3 region has 16 residues. Germline V gene sequence: CDR1 MGHRA, CDR2 YSYEKL. Trimming cost V 0 bases and J 9 bases; bases outside gene matches: 5. CDR3 in DNA: TGCGCCAGCAGCCAAGATCCGGGACAGGGGTTTTCACCCCTCCACTTT. Translated, it gives CASSQDPGQGFSPLHF.

The count of this clone is one. The chain combines TRBV29-1 with TRBJ1-1; D ambiguous. In germline, CDR1 is SQVTM, CDR2 ANQGSEA. This CDR3 is 14 amino acids long. Trimming removed 0 bases at V and 4 bases at J, with 12 bases between. The CDR3 spells CSVEDPRVPTEAFF. CDR3 in DNA: TGCAGCGTTGAAGATCCCCGGGTCCCCACTGAAGCTTTCTTT.

The V call is TRBV12-5, the J call TRBJ1-3; TRBD1 agrees at 8 bases. Trimming removed 4 bases from V and 0 bases from J; junction bases left unmatched: 11. The CDR3 is 18 residues long. Germline V CDR1 and CDR2: LGHNT, FRNRAP. The CDR3 here is CASGSKTGQESSGNTIYF. As DNA, the CDR3 is TGTGCTAGTGGTTCAAAAACGGGACAGGAAAGCTCTGGAAACACCATATATTTT.

The J gene is TRBJ2-5, the V gene TRBV7-2; weak D call: TRBD1 (6 bases). The CDR3 length is 13 residues. V lost 5 bases and J lost 4, with 11 bases in between. Per germline, CDR1 SGHTA and CDR2 FQGNSA. As DNA, the CDR3 is TGTGCCAGCAGCCAGGGGTACCTAGAGACCCAGTACTTC. It encodes CASSQGYLETQYF.

The V call is TRBV27, the J call TRBJ1-2, with TRBD1 matching over 8 bases. With 3 bases clipped from V and 4 bases from J, the junction kept 1 base outside the gene matches. CDR3 length equals 13 residues. Germline V gene data show CDR1 as MNHEY and CDR2 as SMNVEV (reference sequence). DNA of the CDR3: TGTGCCAGCAGTTTGGACAGGGCCTATGGCTACACCTTC. As protein: CASSLDRAYGYTF.

The chain is built from TRBV5-4 and TRBJ2-1, with D maybe TRBD2 (5 bases). The CDR3 sequence is 12 residues long. V dropped 4 bases and J dropped 7 bases, with 9 bases sitting between them. The germline CDR1 and CDR2 sequences are SGHNT and YYREEE (reference sequence). This chain's CDR3 is CASSRGLNEQFF. Here the CDR3 DNA reads TGTGCCAGCAGCCGGGGTTTAAATGAGCAGTTCTTC.

This clone was found a few times. The CDR3 DNA reads TGTGCCAGCAGGTACCGGGATAGCTATCTTCTAAGTTTCGGCTACACCTTC. Translating gives CASRYRDSYLLSFGYTF. This chain uses TRBV2 with TRBJ1-2; D is undetermined. This CDR3 spans 17 amino acids. Germline V CDR1 and CDR2: SNHLY, FYNNEI. V lost 6 bases, J lost 8 bases, and 28 bases lay in between.

This clone is a singleton in its sample. J is TRBJ2-6 and V is TRBV18; 13 bases line up with TRBD2. Trimming removed 5 bases from V and 4 bases from J; junction bases left unmatched: 8. The CDR3 totals 18 residues. CDR1 and CDR2 from the germline V gene are KGHSH and LQKENI. CDR3 protein: CASSTTSGGAAGANVLTF. The CDR3 DNA is TGTGCCAGCTCAACCACTAGCGGGGGGGCCGCCGGGGCCAACGTCCTGACTTTC. Filled out from reference TRBV18 and TRBJ2-6, the complete variable domain reads NAGVMQNPRHLVRRRGQEARLRCSPMKGHSHVYWYRQLPEEGLKFMVYLQKENIIDESGMPKERFSAEFPKEGPSILRIQQVVRGDSAAYFCASSTTSGGAAGANVLTFGAGSRLTVL.

This chain joins TRBV6-5 and TRBJ1-2, with 7 nucleotides matching TRBD1. CDR3 length: 13 residues. Germline V gives CDR1 MNHEY, CDR2 SVGAGI. The trim removed 5 bases at V and 8 bases at J, leaving 8 bases unmatched. The CDR3 region is CASSQQTGYGYTF. As DNA, the CDR3 is TGTGCCAGCAGTCAGCAGACAGGGTACGGCTACACCTTC.

On this clone: This sample also contains other DNA sequences that code for the same CDR3. V usage is TRBV6-5 and J usage is TRBJ2-7; 8 bases are a match to TRBD2. Germline CDR1 and CDR2: MNHEY and SVGAGI. The J segment lost 3 bases and the V segment lost 0 bases, leaving 4 bases of the junction unmatched. The CDR3 totals 15 residues. CDR3 bases: TGTGCCAGCAGTTACTCCAGCGGGGGAATCTACGAGCAGTACTTC. It yields the protein CASSYSSGGIYEQYF.

The chain is built from TRBV5-6 and TRBJ1-2; 11 bases line up with TRBD1. V shed 4 bases, J shed 7 bases, and the junction held 12 bases outside the gene matches. CDR3 length: 16 amino acids. The V gene's germline CDR1 is SGHDT and CDR2 YYEEEE. CDR3 protein: CASSPGTGGTLSGYTF. Written as DNA, the CDR3 is TGTGCCAGCAGCCCCGGGACAGGGGGAACCCTCTCTGGCTACACCTTC. The full variable domain, with the rest looked up from reference TRBV5-6 and TRBJ1-2, is DAGVTQSPTHLIKTRGQQVTLRCSPKSGHDTVSWYQQALGQGPQFIFQYYEEEERQRGNFPDRFSGHQFPNYSSELNVNALLLGDSALYLCASSPGTGGTLSGYTFGSGTRLTVV.

The V gene is TRBV19, the J gene TRBJ1-6; a possible D gene is TRBD1 (6 bases). From germline, CDR1 is LNHDA and CDR2 SQIVND (reference sequence). The CDR3 extends over 16 amino acids. V lost 3 bases to trimming and J lost 0 bases, with 9 bases between them. CDR3 sequence reads: CASSIRDNSYNSPLHF. For the CDR3, the DNA is TGTGCCAGTAGTATCCGGGACAACTCCTATAATTCACCCCTCCACTTT.

J is TRBJ1-1 and V is TRBV29-1, with D perhaps TRBD1 (6 bases). The CDR3 spans 13 residues. The ends were cut back, 3 bases at V and 8 bases at J, with 16 bases in the middle. The germline V gene encodes CDR1 SQVTM and CDR2 ANQGSEA. CDR3 in amino acids: CSVDQAGGKEAFF. CDR3 bases: TGCAGCGTTGACCAGGCGGGGGGCAAAGAAGCTTTCTTT.

The chain couples TRBV19 to TRBJ1-1, with D perhaps TRBD1 (6 bases). This CDR3 is built from 14 residues. The V and J ends lost 3 bases and 0 bases respectively, with 8 bases between them. From germline, CDR1 is LNHDA and CDR2 SQIVND (reference sequence). The CDR3 loop reads CASSITGLNTEAFF. CDR3 bases: TGTGCCAGTAGTATCACAGGGTTGAACACTGAAGCTTTCTTT.

The chain joins TRBV7-2 to TRBJ2-5; TRBD2 is a possible D gene (7 bases). Germline CDR1 and CDR2: SGHTA and FQGNSA. This CDR3 region has 14 residues. V was pared by 8 bases and J by 1 base, with 14 bases between. The CDR3 nucleotides are TGTGCCAGCGTCCCCGCGGGGGCCCAAGAGACCCAGTACTTC. It translates to CASVPAGAQETQYF.